This TCR beta chain was captured by sequencing in a study of blood T cell repertoires in COVID-19. The CDR3 runs 14 residues. The germline V gene encodes CDR1 SQVTM and CDR2 ANQGSEA. The V gene lost 3 bases and the J gene lost 4 bases, with 15 bases spanning the gap. In the original workflow: Estimation of nucleated cell counts was performed using reference gene primer amplification. The protocol was immunoSEQ multiplex PCR, while the TCRdb copy is restricted to in-frame clones and leaves out a portion. The DNA was the basis for D and trimming; V, J and clone size are from that table. The sample includes some 180,000 clones, around 76% of them seen just once.

The sample consisted of peripheral blood. This rearrangement joins TRBV29-1 to TRBJ1-2; perhaps TRBD1 as D (5 bases). The TCR originated in a woman aged 45-60 years with active or convalescent COVID-19. The CDR3 region is CSVDTAGKGYGYTF. CDR3 DNA: TGCAGCGTTGATACCGCAGGGAAGGGCTATGGCTACACCTTC.